This TCR beta chain was recorded in a study of cytomegalovirus exposure and HLA in healthy donors. Study-level results: The study flagged roughly 150 TCR beta chains as cytomegalovirus-associated.

About this clone: Its antigen is not identified.

The PCR ran on 60 Vbeta and 13 Jbeta primers. Produced via immunoSEQ multiplex PCR; TCRdb's table is partial and in-frame only. The data show roughly 120,000 clones, around 85% seen once. Germline V gene sequence: CDR1 LNHNV, CDR2 YYDKDF (reference sequence). V was cut by 2 bases and J by 3 bases, with 14 bases left in between. The CDR3 runs 15 residues. The chain couples TRBV15 to TRBJ2-7, with D possibly TRBD2 on 6 matching bases. The sample comprised PBMCs. The TCR was taken from a man aged 25-40 years in good health and CMV-seropositive. DNA for the CDR3: TGTGCCACCAGCAGAACCCACCAGGGAGGCTACGAGCAGTACTTC. This translates into CATSRTHQGGYEQYF.